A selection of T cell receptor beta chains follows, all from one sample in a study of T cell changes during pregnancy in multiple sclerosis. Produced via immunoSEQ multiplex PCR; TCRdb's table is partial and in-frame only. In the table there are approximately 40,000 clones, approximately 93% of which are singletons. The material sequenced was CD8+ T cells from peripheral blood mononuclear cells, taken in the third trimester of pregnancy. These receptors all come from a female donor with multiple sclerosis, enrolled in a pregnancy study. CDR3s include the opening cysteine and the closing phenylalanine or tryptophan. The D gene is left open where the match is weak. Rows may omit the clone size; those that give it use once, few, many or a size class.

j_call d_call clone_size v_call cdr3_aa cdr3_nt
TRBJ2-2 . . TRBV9 CASSGQGRELFF TGTGCCAGCAGCGGCCAGGGGAGGGAGCTGTTTTTT
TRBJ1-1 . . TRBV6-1 CASSDGVGSDRNTEAFF TGTGCCAGCAGTGATGGTGTCGGGTCAGACCGGAACACTGAAGCTTTCTTT
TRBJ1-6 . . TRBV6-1 CASSQVHREGSPLHF TGTGCCAGCTCCCAAGTTCACAGGGAGGGTTCACCCCTCCACTTT
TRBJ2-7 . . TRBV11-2 CASTLAPSYEQYF TGTGCCAGCACGCTAGCACCCTCCTACGAGCAGTACTTC
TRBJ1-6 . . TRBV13 CASKSSYNSPLHF TGTGCCAGCAAGAGCTCCTATAATTCACCCCTCCACTTT
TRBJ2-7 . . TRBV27 CASTQTPGVGSYEQYF TGTGCCAGCACTCAGACCCCGGGGGTCGGCTCCTACGAGCAGTACTTC
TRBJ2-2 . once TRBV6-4 CASSEEVTSAGELFF TGTGCCAGCAGCGAGGAGGTAACCTCAGCCGGGGAGCTGTTTTTT
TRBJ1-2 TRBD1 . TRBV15 CATSSLQGAAGYTF TGTGCCACCAGCAGTCTACAGGGGGCGGCTGGCTACACCTTC
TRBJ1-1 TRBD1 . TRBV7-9 CASSSLTGEAFF TGTGCCAGCAGCTCTCTAACAGGGGAGGCTTTCTTT
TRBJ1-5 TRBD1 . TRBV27 CASSWTGEFGQPQHF TGTGCCAGCAGCTGGACAGGGGAATTTGGTCAGCCCCAGCATTTT
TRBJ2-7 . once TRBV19 CASSTGNEQYF TGTGCCAGTAGTACGGGTAACGAGCAGTACTTC
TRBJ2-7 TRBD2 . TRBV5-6 CASSWGLAGGFPNEQYF TGTGCCAGCAGCTGGGGACTAGCGGGGGGTTTTCCCAACGAGCAGTACTTC
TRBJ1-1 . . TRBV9 CASSVAYDTLNTEAFF TGTGCCAGCAGCGTAGCTTACGACACCCTGAACACTGAAGCTTTCTTT
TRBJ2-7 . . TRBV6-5 CASSNSPEGVEQYF TGTGCCAGCAGCAACTCCCCTGAGGGGGTCGAGCAGTACTTC
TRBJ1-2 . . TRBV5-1 CASSSTIVSTEHGYTF TGCGCCAGCAGCTCTACCATCGTATCGACAGAACATGGCTACACCTTC
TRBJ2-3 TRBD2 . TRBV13 CASSPRAGVTTDTQYF TGTGCCAGCAGCCCCCGAGCGGGGGTTACCACCGATACGCAGTATTTT
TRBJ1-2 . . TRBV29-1 CSAATAVVDGYTF TGCAGCGCTGCCACAGCGGTAGTAGATGGCTACACCTTC
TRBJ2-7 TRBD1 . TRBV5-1 CASSLAGTGGYEQYF TGCGCCAGCAGCTTGGCCGGGACAGGGGGCTACGAGCAGTACTTC
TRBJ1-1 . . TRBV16 CASSPTNTMNTEAFF TGTGCCAGCAGCCCAACCAATACTATGAACACTGAAGCTTTCTTT
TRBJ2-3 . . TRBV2 CASIGGGTDTQYF TGTGCCAGCATAGGGGGGGGCACAGATACGCAGTATTTT
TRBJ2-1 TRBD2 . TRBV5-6 CASSLSLAGPNEQFF TGTGCCAGCAGCTTGTCCCTAGCGGGGCCCAATGAGCAGTTCTTC
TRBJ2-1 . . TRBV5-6 CASSLSGIDEQFF TGTGCCAGCAGCTTGTCAGGGATTGATGAGCAGTTCTTC
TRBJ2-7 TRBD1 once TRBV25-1 CASSGLRQGAYEQYF TGTGCCAGCAGTGGTCTTAGACAGGGGGCCTACGAGCAGTACTTC
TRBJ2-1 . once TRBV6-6 CASSYEGGRNEQFF TGTGCCAGCAGTTATGAGGGGGGGCGGAATGAGCAGTTCTTC
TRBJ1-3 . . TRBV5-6 CASSSAYRDSGNTIYF TGTGCCAGCAGTTCGGCTTACAGGGACTCTGGAAACACCATATATTTT
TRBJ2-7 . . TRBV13 CASSLGASYEQYF TGTGCCAGCAGCTTAGGGGCCTCCTACGAGCAGTACTTC
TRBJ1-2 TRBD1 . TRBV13 CASSGGTGGYGYTF TGTGCCAGCAGTGGGGGGACAGGGGGCTATGGCTACACCTTC
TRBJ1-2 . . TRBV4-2 CASSQVGAPNYGYTF TGTGCCAGCAGCCAAGTGGGGGCTCCTAACTATGGCTACACCTTC
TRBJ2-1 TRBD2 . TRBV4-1 CASSHPGLAGGPGEQFF TGCGCCAGCAGCCATCCGGGACTAGCGGGGGGGCCAGGTGAGCAGTTCTTC
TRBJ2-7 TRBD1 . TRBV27 CASSLQGAFEQYF TGTGCCAGCAGTTTACAGGGGGCATTCGAGCAGTACTTC
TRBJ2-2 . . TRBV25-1 CASSATSPGVIGELFF TGTGCCAGCAGTGCCACCTCCCCAGGGGTTATCGGGGAGCTGTTTTTT
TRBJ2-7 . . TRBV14 CASSQDGGYYEQYF TGTGCCAGCAGCCAGGATGGCGGGTACTACGAGCAGTACTTC
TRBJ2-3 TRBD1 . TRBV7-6 CASSLGTGGLDTQYF TGTGCCAGCAGCTTGGGGACAGGGGGATTGGATACGCAGTATTTT
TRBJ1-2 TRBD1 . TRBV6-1 CASSATGGYGYTF TGTGCCAGCAGTGCGACAGGGGGCTATGGCTACACCTTC
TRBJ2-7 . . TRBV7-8 CASSLGGLGEVHF TGTGCCAGCAGCTTAGGAGGGCTGGGGGAGGTACACTTC
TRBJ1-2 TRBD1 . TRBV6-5 CASSRGRKTGYTF TGTGCCAGCAGCAGGGGGCGCAAAACTGGCTACACCTTC
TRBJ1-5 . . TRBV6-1 CASRRTGTQRPQHF TGTGCCAGCAGGAGAACAGGGACGCAAAGGCCCCAGCATTTT
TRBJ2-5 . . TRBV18 CASSPTVRETQYF TGTGCCAGCTCACCCACGGTTAGAGAGACCCAGTACTTC
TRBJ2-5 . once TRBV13 CASSGRQDFQETQYF TGTGCCAGCAGCGGGAGACAAGACTTCCAAGAGACCCAGTACTTC
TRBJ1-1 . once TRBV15 CATSRVIREEAFF TGTGCCACCAGCAGAGTGATCCGGGAGGAAGCTTTCTTT
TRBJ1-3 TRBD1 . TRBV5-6 CASSFGTASSGNTIYF TGTGCCAGCAGCTTTGGGACAGCCTCTTCTGGAAACACCATATATTTT
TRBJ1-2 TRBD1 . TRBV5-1 CASSLGWTGGQGGYTF TGCGCCAGCAGCTTGGGCTGGACAGGGGGCCAAGGTGGCTACACCTTC
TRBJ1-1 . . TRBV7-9 CASSFGGETEAFF TGTGCCAGCAGCTTTGGGGGGGAGACTGAAGCTTTCTTT
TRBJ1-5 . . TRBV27 CASSLGGAYSNQPQHF TGTGCCAGCAGTTTGGGGGGGGCTTATAGCAATCAGCCCCAGCATTTT
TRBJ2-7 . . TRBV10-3 CAISESRDTPYEQYF TGTGCCATCAGTGAGTCAAGGGACACCCCCTACGAGCAGTACTTC
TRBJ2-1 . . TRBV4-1 CASSQGQGPNEQFF TGCGCCAGCAGCCAAGGGCAGGGGCCCAATGAGCAGTTCTTC
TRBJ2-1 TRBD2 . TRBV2 CASNLLAGGPGEQFF TGTGCCAGCAACCTACTAGCGGGGGGGCCGGGTGAGCAGTTCTTC
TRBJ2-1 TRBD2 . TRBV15 CATSREGPLAANNEQFF TGTGCCACCAGCAGAGAAGGCCCTCTAGCGGCCAACAATGAGCAGTTCTTC
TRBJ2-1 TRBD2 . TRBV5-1 CASRPTLAGDYNEQFF TGCGCCAGCAGACCGACTCTAGCGGGGGATTACAATGAGCAGTTCTTC
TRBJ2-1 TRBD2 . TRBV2 CASSEAWRGDDEQFF TGTGCCAGCAGTGAAGCGTGGCGGGGGGACGATGAGCAGTTCTTC
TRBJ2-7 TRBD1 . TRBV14 CASGTGVSYEQYF TGTGCCAGCGGAACAGGGGTAAGCTACGAGCAGTACTTC
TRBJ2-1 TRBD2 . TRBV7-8 CASSLARDYHNEQFF TGTGCCAGCAGCTTAGCGCGGGACTACCACAATGAGCAGTTCTTC
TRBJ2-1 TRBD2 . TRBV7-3 CASSLKGPGLAAVEQFF TGTGCCAGCAGCTTAAAGGGTCCGGGACTAGCGGCGGTTGAGCAGTTCTTC
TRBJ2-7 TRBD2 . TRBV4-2 CASSQVSAGGPFLEQYF TGTGCCAGCAGCCAAGTCTCAGCGGGGGGCCCTTTCTTGGAGCAGTACTTC
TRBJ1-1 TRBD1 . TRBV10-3 CAISEYEGARTEAFF TGTGCCATCAGTGAGTATGAGGGGGCGAGGACTGAAGCTTTCTTT